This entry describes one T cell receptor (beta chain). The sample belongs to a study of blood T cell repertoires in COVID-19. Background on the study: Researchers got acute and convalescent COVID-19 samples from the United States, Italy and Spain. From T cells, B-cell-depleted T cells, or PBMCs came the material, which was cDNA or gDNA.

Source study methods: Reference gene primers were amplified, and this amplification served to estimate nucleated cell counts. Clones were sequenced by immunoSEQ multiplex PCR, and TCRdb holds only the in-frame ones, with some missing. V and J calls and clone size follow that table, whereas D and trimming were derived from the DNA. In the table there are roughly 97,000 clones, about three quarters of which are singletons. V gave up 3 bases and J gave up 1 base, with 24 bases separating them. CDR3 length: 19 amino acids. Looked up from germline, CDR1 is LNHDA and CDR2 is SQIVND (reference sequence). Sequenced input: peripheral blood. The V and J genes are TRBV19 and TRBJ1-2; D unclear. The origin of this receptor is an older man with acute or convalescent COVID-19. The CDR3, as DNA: TGTGCCAGTAGTATTCCAAGCAGTCGTCCGGATAGCCTTAACTATGGCTACACCTTC. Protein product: CASSIPSSRPDSLNYGYTF.